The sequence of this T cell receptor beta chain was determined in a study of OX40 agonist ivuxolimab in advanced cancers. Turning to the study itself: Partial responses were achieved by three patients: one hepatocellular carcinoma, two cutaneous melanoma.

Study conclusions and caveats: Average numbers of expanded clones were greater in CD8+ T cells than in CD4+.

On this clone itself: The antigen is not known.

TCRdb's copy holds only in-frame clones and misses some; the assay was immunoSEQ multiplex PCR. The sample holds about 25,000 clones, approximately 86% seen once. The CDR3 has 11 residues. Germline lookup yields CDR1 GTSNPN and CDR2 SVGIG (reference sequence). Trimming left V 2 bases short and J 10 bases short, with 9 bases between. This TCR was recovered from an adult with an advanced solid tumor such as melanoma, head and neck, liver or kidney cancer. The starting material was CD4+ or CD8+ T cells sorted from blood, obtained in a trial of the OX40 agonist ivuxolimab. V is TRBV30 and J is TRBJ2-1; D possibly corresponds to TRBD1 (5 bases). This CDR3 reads CAWSYDSEQFF. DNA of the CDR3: TGTGCCTGGAGTTATGACAGCGAGCAGTTCTTC. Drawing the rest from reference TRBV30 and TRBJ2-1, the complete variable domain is SQTIHQWPATLVQPVGSPLSLECTVEGTSNPNLYWYRQAAGRGLQLLFYSVGIGQISSEVPQNLSASRPQDRQFILSSKKLLLSDSGFYLCAWSYDSEQFFGPGTRLTVL.